This T cell receptor beta chain originates from a study of radiation and T cells in renal cell carcinoma. Time point denoted: blood 4 weeks post-SBRT, at nephrectomy. Treatment specified: 15 Gy SBRT to primary tumor, nephrectomy 4 weeks later. Nephrectomy followed 15 Gy stereotactic body radiation by 4 weeks. After SBRT, blood was collected at 2 and 4 weeks, plus baseline. This renal cell carcinoma was of the clear cell type. Germline-derived CDR1 and CDR2 are MDHEN and SYDVKM. Trimming shortened V by 3 bases and J by 0 bases, and 11 bases separated the two germline ends. The CDR3 sequence is 15 residues long. Study outcomes and limitations: Pretreatment tumor biopsies were lacking, so baseline clonotypes are unknown.

Profiled with immunoSEQ multiplex PCR; TCRdb holds only in-frame clones, not every one. Among just under 150,000 clones listed, 75% to 90% were seen once. Details on this clone: Its antigen is not known. Within the sample, other DNA sequences also encode this same CDR3.

Source: blood, taken from a patient whose treatment included radiotherapy and nephrectomy. The receptor's source is a woman between 50 and 59 years old with renal cell carcinoma. The chain links TRBV28 to TRBJ1-2, with D possibly matching TRBD1 (6 bases). CDR3 DNA: TGTGCCAGCAGTTTCCCGACAGGAGCTAACTATGGCTACACCTTC. It specifies CASSFPTGANYGYTF.